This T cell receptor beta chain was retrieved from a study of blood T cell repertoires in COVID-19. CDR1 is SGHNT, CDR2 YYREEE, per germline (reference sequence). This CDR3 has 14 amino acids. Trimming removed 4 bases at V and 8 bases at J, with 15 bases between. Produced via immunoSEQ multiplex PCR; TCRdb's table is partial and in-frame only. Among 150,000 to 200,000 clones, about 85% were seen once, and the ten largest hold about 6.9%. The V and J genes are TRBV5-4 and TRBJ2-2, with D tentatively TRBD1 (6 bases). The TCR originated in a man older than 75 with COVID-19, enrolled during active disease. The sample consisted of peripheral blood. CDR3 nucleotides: TGTGCCAGCAGCCTTCATGAGGGGGTGGGGGAGCTGTTTTTT. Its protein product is CASSLHEGVGELFF.